This section outlines one T cell receptor (beta chain) sequence together with its context. Its antigen is still unknown. This entry is derived from a study of cytomegalovirus exposure and HLA in healthy donors. Study-level information: In terms of ancestry, the Caucasian-associated cluster contained about four fifths of the approximately 400 genotyped donors. Study observations and caveats: When analyzed later, a missense DCLRE1C variant was found to be linked to TCR beta V- and J-gene trimming.

Vbeta (60) and Jbeta (13) primers were used in the PCR. Some clones are missing from TCRdb's copy, which holds only in-frame ones; the method was immunoSEQ multiplex PCR. The sample has over 60,000 clones, and its top ten clones hold 7.5%. V was clipped by 5 bases and J by 1 base, with 8 bases between them. Germline V gene data show CDR1 as SNHLY and CDR2 as FYNNEI. The CDR3 is 14 residues long. This sequence originates from a female donor in good health and CMV-seropositive. Sequenced input: PBMCs. V and J are TRBV2 and TRBJ2-2, with a possible D match to TRBD1 (5 bases). In DNA form, the CDR3 reads TGTGCCAGCAGTACGACAGTGAACACCGGGGAGCTGTTTTTT. Translation gives CASSTTVNTGELFF.